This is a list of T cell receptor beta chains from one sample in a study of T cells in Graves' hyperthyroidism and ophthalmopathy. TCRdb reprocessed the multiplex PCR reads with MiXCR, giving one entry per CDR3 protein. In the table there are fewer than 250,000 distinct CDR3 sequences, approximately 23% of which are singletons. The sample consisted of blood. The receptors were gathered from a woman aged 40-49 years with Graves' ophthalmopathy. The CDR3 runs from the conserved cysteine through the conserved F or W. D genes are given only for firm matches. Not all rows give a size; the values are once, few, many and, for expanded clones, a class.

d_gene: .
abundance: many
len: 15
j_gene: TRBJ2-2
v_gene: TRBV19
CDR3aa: CASSIAQGVAGELFF
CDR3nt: TGTGCCAGTAGTATAGCTCAGGGAGTAGCCGGGGAGCTGTTTTTT

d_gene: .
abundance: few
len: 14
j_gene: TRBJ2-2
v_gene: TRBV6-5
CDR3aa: CASSFNRATGELFF
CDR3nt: TGTGCCAGCAGTTTCAACAGGGCCACCGGGGAGCTGTTTTTT

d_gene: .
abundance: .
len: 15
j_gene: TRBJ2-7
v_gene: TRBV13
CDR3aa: CASRKQGLPTYEQYF
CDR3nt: TGTGCCAGCAGAAAACAGGGACTCCCGACCTACGAGCAGTACTTC

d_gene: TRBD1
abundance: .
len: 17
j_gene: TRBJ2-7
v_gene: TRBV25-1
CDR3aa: CASSPQPPTGHQDEQYF
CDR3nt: TGTGCCAGCAGTCCCCAACCCCCGACAGGGCATCAGGACGAGCAGTACTTC

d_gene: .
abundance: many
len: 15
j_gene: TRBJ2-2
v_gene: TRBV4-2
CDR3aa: CASSQGRERGGELFF
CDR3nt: TGTGCCAGCAGCCAAGGACGGGAGAGGGGCGGGGAGCTGTTTTTT

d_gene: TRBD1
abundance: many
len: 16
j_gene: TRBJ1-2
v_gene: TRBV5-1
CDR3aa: CASSSTGTGDVHGYTF
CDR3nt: TGCGCCAGCAGCTCAACCGGGACAGGGGACGTCCATGGCTACACCTTC

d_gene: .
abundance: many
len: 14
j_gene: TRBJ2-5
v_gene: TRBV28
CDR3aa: CASSLSLLQETQYF
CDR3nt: TGTGCCAGCAGTTTAAGCCTCCTCCAAGAGACCCAGTACTTC

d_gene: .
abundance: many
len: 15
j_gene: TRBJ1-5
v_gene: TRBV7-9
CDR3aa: CASSPHSGPHQPQHF
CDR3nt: TGTGCCAGCAGCCCACATTCCGGGCCTCATCAGCCCCAGCATTTT

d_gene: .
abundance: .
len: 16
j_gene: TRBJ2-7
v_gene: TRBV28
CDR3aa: CASSLSGGEATYEQYF
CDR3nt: TGTGCCAGCAGTTTATCTGGTGGGGAAGCCACCTACGAGCAGTACTTC

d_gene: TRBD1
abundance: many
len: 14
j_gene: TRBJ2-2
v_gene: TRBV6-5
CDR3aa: CASARDRGTGELFF
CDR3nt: TGTGCCAGCGCTCGGGACAGGGGGACCGGGGAGCTGTTTTTT

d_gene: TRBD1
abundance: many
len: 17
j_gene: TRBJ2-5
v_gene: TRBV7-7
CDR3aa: CASSVRGPTGGEETQYF
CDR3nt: TGTGCTAGCAGCGTTAGGGGGCCGACAGGGGGTGAAGAGACCCAGTACTTC

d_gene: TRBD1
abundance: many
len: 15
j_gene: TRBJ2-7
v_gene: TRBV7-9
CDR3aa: CASSSGQGTSYEQYF
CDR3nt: TGTGCCAGCAGTTCGGGACAGGGGACGTCCTACGAGCAGTACTTC

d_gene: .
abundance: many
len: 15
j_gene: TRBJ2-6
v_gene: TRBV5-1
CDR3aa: CASSLGGPGANVLTF
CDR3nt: TGCGCCAGCAGCTTGGGCGGGCCCGGGGCCAACGTCCTGACTTTC

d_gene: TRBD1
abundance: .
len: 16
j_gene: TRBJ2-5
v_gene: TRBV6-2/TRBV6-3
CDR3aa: CASRLRGGVYQETQYF
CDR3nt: TGTGCCAGCAGATTACGAGGGGGCGTGTACCAAGAGACCCAGTACTTC

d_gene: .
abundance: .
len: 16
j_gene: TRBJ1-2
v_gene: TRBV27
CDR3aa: CASSLGVGGANYGHTF
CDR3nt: TGTGCCAGCAGTTTAGGGGTCGGCGGGGCTAACTATGGCCACACCTTC

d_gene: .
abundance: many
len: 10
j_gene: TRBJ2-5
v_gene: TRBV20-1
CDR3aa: CSAQRETQYF
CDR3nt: TGCAGTGCTCAAAGAGAGACCCAGTACTTC

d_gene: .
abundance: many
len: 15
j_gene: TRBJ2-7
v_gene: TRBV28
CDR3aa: CASSPPGGTVYEQYF
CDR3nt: TGTGCCAGCAGTCCACCCGGCGGGACAGTCTACGAGCAGTACTTC

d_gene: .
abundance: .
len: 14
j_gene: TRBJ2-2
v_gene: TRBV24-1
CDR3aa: CATSSEGNTGELFF
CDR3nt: TGTGCCACCAGTAGTGAGGGGAACACCGGGGAGCTGTTTTTT

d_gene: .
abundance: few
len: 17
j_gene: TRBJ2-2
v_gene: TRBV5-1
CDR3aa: CASSPPPTGANTGELFF
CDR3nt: TGCGCCAGCAGCCCCCCCCCGACAGGTGCGAACACCGGGGAGCTGTTTTTT

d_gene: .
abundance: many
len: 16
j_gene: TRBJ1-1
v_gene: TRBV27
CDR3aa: CASSLYPQGTYTEAFF
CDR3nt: TGTGCCAGCAGTTTATACCCCCAGGGGACTTACACTGAAGCTTTCTTT

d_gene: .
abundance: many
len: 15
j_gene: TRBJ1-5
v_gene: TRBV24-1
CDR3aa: CATSDPTGGGQPQHF
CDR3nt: TGTGCCACCAGTGACCCCACCGGGGGTGGACAGCCCCAGCATTTT

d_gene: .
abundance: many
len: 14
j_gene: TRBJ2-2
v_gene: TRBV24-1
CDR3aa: CATSDFPGSGELFF
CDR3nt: TGTGCCACCAGTGATTTTCCAGGGTCCGGGGAGCTGTTTTTT

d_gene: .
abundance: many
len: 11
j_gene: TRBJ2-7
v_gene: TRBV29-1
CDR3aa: CSVEDYSEQYF
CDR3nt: TGCAGCGTTGAAGATTATTCCGAGCAGTACTTC

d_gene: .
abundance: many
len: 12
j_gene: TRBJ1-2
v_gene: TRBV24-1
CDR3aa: CATADDGWGYTF
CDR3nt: TGTGCCACAGCGGACGACGGTTGGGGCTACACCTTC

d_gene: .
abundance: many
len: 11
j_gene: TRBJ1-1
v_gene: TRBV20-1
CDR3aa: CSASVETEAFF
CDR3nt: TGCAGTGCTAGTGTGGAAACTGAAGCTTTCTTT

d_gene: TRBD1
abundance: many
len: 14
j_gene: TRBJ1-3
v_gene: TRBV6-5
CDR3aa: CASSLGQSGNTIYF
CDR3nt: TGTGCCAGCAGCCTGGGACAGTCTGGAAACACCATATATTTT

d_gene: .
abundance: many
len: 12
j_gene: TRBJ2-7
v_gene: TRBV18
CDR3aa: CASSPTGYEQYF
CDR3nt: TGTGCCAGCAGCCCCACAGGTTACGAGCAGTACTTC

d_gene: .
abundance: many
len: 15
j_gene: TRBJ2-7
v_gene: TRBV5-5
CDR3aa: CASGSHFGRSYEQYF
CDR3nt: TGTGCCAGCGGAAGCCACTTCGGACGGTCCTACGAGCAGTACTTC

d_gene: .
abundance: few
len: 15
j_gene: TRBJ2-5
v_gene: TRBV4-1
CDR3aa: CASSQDWQGGETQYF
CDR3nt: TGCGCCAGCAGCCAAGATTGGCAGGGTGGGGAGACCCAGTACTTC

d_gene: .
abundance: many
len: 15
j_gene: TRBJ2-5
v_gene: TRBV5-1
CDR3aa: CASSLAGGLQETQYF
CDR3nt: TGCGCCAGCAGCTTGGCCGGGGGCCTGCAAGAGACCCAGTACTTC

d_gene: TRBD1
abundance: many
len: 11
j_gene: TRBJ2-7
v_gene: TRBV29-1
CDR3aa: CSVATGSEQYF
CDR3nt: TGCAGCGTCGCGACAGGGTCCGAGCAGTACTTC

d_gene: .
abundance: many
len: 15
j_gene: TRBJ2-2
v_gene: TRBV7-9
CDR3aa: CASSLTLANTGELFF
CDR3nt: TGTGCCAGCAGCTTAACGTTAGCGAACACCGGGGAGCTGTTTTTT

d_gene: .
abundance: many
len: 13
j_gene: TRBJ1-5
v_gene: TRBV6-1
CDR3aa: CASRALDHQPQHF
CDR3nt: TGTGCCAGCAGAGCCCTCGACCATCAGCCCCAGCATTTT

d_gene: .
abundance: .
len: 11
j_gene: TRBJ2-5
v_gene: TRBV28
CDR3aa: CASSLRGSQYF
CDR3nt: TGTGCCAGCAGTTTAAGGGGCTCCCAGTACTTC

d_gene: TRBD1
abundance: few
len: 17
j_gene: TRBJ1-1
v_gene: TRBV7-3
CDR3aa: CASSLIGTGAINTEAFF
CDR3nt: TGTGCCAGCAGCTTAATCGGGACAGGGGCCATAAACACTGAAGCTTTCTTT

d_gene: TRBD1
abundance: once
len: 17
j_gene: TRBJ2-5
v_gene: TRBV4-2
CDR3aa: CASSQSRPGQPSETQYF
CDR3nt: TGTGCCAGCAGCCAATCTCGACCGGGACAGCCTTCGGAGACCCAGTACTTC

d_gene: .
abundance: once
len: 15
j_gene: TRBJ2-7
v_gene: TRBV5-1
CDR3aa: CASSGGTDSSYEQYF
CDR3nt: TGCGCCAGCAGCGGAGGGACAGACAGCTCCTACGAGCAGTACTTC

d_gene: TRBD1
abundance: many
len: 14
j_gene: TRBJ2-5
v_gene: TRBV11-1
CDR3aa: CASSVTGGRETQYF
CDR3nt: TGTGCCAGCAGCGTTACAGGGGGTCGAGAGACCCAGTACTTC

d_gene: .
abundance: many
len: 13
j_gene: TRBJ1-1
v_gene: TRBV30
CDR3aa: CAWSAQQNTEAFF
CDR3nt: TGTGCCTGGAGTGCTCAGCAGAACACTGAAGCTTTCTTT

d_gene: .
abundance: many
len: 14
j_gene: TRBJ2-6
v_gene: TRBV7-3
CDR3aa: CASSLGAGANVLTF
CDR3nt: TGTGCCAGCAGCTTAGGGGCTGGGGCCAACGTCCTGACTTTC

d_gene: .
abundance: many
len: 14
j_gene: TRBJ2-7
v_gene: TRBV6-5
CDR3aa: CASSYSNTAYEQYF
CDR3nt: TGTGCCAGCAGTTACTCGAACACGGCCTACGAGCAGTACTTC

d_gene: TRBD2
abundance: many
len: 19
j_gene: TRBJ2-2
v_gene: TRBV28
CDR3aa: CASSHGTSGTRRETGELFF
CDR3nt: TGTGCCAGCAGTCACGGGACTAGCGGGACCCGCCGAGAGACCGGGGAGCTGTTTTTT

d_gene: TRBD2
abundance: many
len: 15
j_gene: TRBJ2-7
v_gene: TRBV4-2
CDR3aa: CASSQTSDPSYEQYF
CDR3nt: TGTGCCAGCAGCCAAACTAGCGACCCCTCCTACGAGCAGTACTTC

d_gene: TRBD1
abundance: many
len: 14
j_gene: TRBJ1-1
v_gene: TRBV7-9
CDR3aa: CASSPGQGAPEAFF
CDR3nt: TGTGCCAGCAGCCCCGGACAGGGGGCTCCTGAAGCTTTCTTT

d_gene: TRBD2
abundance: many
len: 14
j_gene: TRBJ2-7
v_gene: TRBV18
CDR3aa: CASSSPLGLDEQYF
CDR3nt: TGTGCCAGCTCATCACCCCTGGGACTAGACGAGCAGTACTTC